Described below is a single T cell receptor beta chain sequence and its context. The antigen is not known. The record originates from a study of identical twins. Template switching (which added a universal primer site) was used, and cDNA carried unique molecular identifiers. Each CDR3 protein is one row after TCRdb ran MiXCR on the 5' RACE reads. The sample has approximately 1.8 million distinct CDR3 sequences; under 35% are singletons. Findings and limits, study-wide: For out-of-frame beta sequences, excess twin sharing was weaker. Clonotypes of the beta chain that were abundant in cord blood carried fewer insertions (memory repertoires showed none).

The CDR3 is 16 residues long. Every sampled donor was Caucasian and healthy. The sample was cord blood. The gene calls are TRBV21-1 and TRBJ1-5; TRBD1, the table's D call, was not compared with the DNA. TRBV21-1 is a pseudogene segment. This TCR derives from a newborn girl in good health. CDR3 sequence (DNA): TGTGCCAGCAGCAATAGGGGCAAAACGGCCAATCAGCCCCAGCATTTT. Its translation is CASSNRGKTANQPQHF.